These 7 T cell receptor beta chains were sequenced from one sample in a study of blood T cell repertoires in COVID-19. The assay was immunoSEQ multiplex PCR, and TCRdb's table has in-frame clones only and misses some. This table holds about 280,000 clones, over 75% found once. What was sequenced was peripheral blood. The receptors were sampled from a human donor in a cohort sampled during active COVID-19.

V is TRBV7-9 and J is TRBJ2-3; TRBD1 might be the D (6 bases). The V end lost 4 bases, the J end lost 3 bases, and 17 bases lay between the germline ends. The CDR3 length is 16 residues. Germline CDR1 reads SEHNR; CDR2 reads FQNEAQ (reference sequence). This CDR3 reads CASSSLIWGRTDTQYF. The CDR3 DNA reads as TGTGCCAGCAGCTCTCTAATTTGGGGGCGGACAGATACGCAGTATTTT. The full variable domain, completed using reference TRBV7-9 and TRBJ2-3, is DTGVSQNPRHKITKRGQNVTFRCDPISEHNRLYWYRQTLGQGPEFLTYFQNEAQLEKSRLLSDRFSAERPKGSFSTLEIQRTEQGDSAMYLCASSSLIWGRTDTQYFGPGTRLTVL.

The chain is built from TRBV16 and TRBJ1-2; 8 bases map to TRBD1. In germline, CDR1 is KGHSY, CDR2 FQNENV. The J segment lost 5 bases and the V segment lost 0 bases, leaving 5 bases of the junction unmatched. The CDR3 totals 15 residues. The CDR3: CASSQSSTGVYGYTF. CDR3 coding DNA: TGTGCCAGCAGCCAATCCTCGACAGGGGTTTATGGCTACACCTTC.

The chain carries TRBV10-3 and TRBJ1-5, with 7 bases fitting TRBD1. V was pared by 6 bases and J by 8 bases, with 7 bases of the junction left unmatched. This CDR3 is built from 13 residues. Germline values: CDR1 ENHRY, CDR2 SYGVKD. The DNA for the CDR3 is TGTGCCATCAGGGACAGGAGTTGGGAGCCCCAGCATTTT. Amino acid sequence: CAIRDRSWEPQHF.

CDR3 sequence reads: CASRTHRNSYEQYF. The CDR3 DNA sequence: TGCGCCAGCAGGACACACAGGAACTCCTACGAGCAGTACTTC. This sequence joins TRBV5-1 and TRBJ2-7; possible D gene TRBD1, 5 bases. Trimming took off 5 bases at V and 0 bases at J, with 12 bases between the two ends. The germline V gene has CDR1 SGHRS and CDR2 YFSETQ. The length of the CDR3 is 14 residues.

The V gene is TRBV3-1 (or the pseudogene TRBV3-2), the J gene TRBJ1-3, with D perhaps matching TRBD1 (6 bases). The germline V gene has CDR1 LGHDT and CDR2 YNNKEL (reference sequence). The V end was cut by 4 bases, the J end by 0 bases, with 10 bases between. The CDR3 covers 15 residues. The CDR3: CASSLGHSSGNTIYF. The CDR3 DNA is TGTGCCAGCAGCCTGGGACATTCCTCTGGAAACACCATATATTTT.

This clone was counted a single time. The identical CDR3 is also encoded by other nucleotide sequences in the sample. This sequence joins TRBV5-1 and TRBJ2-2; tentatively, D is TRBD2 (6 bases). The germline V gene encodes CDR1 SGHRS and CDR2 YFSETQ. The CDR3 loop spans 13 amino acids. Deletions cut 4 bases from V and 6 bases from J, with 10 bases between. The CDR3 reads CASSPPGAGELFF. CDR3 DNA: TGCGCCAGCAGCCCCCCGGGGGCCGGGGAGCTGTTTTTT.

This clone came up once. The CDR3, as DNA: TGTGCCAGCAGCCTCCGGGACAGACCTCCCAGCTCTGGAAACACCATATATTTT. Translated, it gives CASSLRDRPPSSGNTIYF. The chain carries TRBV6-4 and TRBJ1-3; 7 bases fit TRBD1. Trimming at V came to 6 bases and at J to 0 bases, leaving 14 bases not matched to a gene. CDR1 is MRHNA, CDR2 SNTAGT, per germline. The CDR3 loop spans 18 amino acids.